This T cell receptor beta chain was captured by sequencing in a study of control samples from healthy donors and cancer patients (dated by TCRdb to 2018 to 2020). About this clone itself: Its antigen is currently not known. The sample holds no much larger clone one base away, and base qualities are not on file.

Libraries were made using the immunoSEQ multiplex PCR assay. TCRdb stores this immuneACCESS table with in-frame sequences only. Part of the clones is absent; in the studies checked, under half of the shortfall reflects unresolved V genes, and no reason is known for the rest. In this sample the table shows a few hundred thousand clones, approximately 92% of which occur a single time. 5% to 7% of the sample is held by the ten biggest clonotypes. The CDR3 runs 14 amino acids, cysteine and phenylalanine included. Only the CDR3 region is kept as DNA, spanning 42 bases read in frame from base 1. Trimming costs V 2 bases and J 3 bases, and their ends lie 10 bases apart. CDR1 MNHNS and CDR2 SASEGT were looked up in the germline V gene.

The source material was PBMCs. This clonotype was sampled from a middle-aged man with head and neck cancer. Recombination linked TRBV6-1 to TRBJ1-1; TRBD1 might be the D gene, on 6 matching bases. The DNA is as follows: TGTGCCAGCAGTGAAACCAGGGGATACACTGAAGCTTTCTTT. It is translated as CASSETRGYTEAFF.